The T cell receptor beta chain described here comes from a study of CXCR3-negative and CXCR3-positive naive CD8 T cells. Study findings and constraints: Similar TRBV-TRBJ usage characterized naive CXCR3-negative and CXCR3-positive cells; memory cells differed.

Preparation of TRB cDNA libraries relied on 5' RACE carrying UMI labels. TCRdb re-analyzed the 5' RACE reads; it lists each CDR3 protein once, without DNA. This listing includes 100,000 to 150,000 distinct CDR3 sequences. Concerning this clonotype itself: The antigen is not known.

The CDR3 covers 16 residues. Germline loops: CDR1 SGHTA, CDR2 FQGNSA. The sequencing input was naive CXCR3- CD8+ T cells from blood. Subset specified: CD45RO-CCR7+CD27+CD95- naive CD8+ T cells lacking CXCR3 (TNR3-). The sequence came from a human donor in good health. Some clones in this sample may be carry-over from other donors' samples. The chain has TRBV7-2 and TRBJ1-6; TCRdb's D call, TRBD1, is unchecked because there is no DNA. Here the CDR3 reads CASSLGVGQGNSPLHF.